This T cell receptor beta chain was retrieved from a study of spatial heterogeneity in lung cancer. Study-wide background: Beta-chain sequences consistently outnumbered alpha-chain sequences in detection. Every unique TCR and UMI combination, on average, appeared more than ten times in raw reads. The study's findings and limits: Blood carried ubiquitous expanded tumor TCRs more at resection than follow-up.

Regarding this clonotype: Its cognate antigen is unknown.

The CDR3 spans 16 residues. V shed 0 bases and J shed 5 bases, with 16 bases lying between them. Germline V lookup: CDR1 SGHDN, CDR2 FVKESK. Every TCR cDNA molecule bore a unique molecular identifier. TCRdb fed the 5' RACE reads into MiXCR, producing one record per CDR3 protein. The table includes roughly 5,200 distinct CDR3 sequences, around 26% detected once. Time point of the sample: sample taken at primary tumor resection. The study sequenced unsorted whole RNA from tumor, nontumor lung or frozen PBMC. This sample comprised PBMCs, obtained at surgery. The chain joins TRBV14 to TRBJ2-5; perhaps TRBD2 as D (6 bases). The TCR originated in a male donor with early-stage non-small cell lung cancer. The CDR3 sequence is CASSQDAARGGETQYF. The CDR3 nucleotides are TGTGCCAGCAGCCAAGATGCGGCGCGGGGCGGGGAGACCCAGTACTTC. Full variable domain (remainder filled in from reference TRBV14 and TRBJ2-5): EAGVTQFPSHSVIEKGQTVTLRCDPISGHDNLYWYRRVMGKEIKFLLHFVKESKQDESGMPNNRFLAERTGGTYSTLKVQPAELEDSGVYFCASSQDAARGGETQYFGPGTRLLVL.